This T cell receptor (beta chain) was retrieved from a study of blood T cell repertoires in COVID-19 (dated by TCRdb to the early 2020s). Looking at the study overall: The collaborator samples originated in the United States, Italy and Spain and spanned the acute and convalescent phases of COVID-19. The prospective study material was composed of cDNA or gDNA derived from T cells, B-cell-depleted T cells, or PBMCs. The repertoires were made available in a free public database intended to serve as a resource for research on the immune response to SARS-CoV-2. Subjects who had been exposed to COVID-19, were actively infected with it, or had recovered from it provided the deeply sampled blood TCRbeta repertoires that made up the dataset. Samples came from the ongoing ImmuneRACE study (first 160 participants) plus 1,254 subjects from 6 global collaborators. Where available, HLA class I and class II types were taken from metadata supplied by the sample provider and were not determined by assay-based typing. Sample metadata almost always included a de-identified subject ID, COVID-19 status, age in years and sex. General study outcomes and caveats: The quantity of clinical and demographic metadata differed by source and by participant and was supplied without curation.

This clone has only one observation. Which antigen it targets is not known. Base-call qualities are not available, and no considerably larger clone is one nucleotide away. CDR1 is given as GTSNPN and CDR2 as SVGIG, both from the germline V gene (reference sequence). The trim is 0 bases for V and 0 bases for J, with a gap of 9 bases between the germline ends. Inclusive of the bounding cysteine and phenylalanine, the CDR3 is 16 residues long. The only DNA kept is the CDR3, 48 bases in frame from the first base. TCRbeta CDR3 regions were amplified from genomic DNA by means of the immunoSEQ Assay, a bias-controlled multiplex PCR. The published analysis was carried out like this. The number of nucleated cells in each sample was estimated from the amplification of reference gene primers within the assay. Sequence reads were collapsed and filtered to measure the absolute abundance of every unique TCRbeta CDR3 rearrangement. For each sample, productive Simpson clonality was calculated as the square root of Simpson's diversity index across productive rearrangements. In its TCRdb copy, this immuneACCESS table keeps in-frame sequences only and misses some clones. Where compared with another copy, unresolved V genes explain less than half of these, and the others have no known cause. V, J and clone size were drawn from that table, and D and trimming were deduced from the DNA. The sample table holds fewer than 60,000 clones, of which 89% were seen once. 7% to 9% of the sample comes from the top ten.

Each collaborating institution followed its own protocols to collect whole blood in K2EDTA tubes. For TCRbeta analysis, collaborators shipped samples as frozen whole blood, isolated PBMCs, or DNA extracted from either of those sample types. The origin of this receptor is a man older than 75 with active or convalescent COVID-19. Specimen: peripheral blood. The rearrangement combines TRBV30 with TRBJ1-6, with the D segment identity uncertain. The CDR3 region reads CAWSVPRSSYNSPLHF. The DNA sequence reads TGTGCCTGGAGTGTCCCGAGGAGCTCCTATAATTCACCCCTCCACTTT.